The next 7 T cell receptor beta chains were all read from a single sample in a study of vaccination effects on CD4 cells after COVID-19. In the ViraFEST assay, antigen-specific CD4+ clonotypes were identified by expansion after peptide-pool stimulation. Researchers isolated CD4+ T cells once approximately eleven days of culture had elapsed. Vaccine administered to participants consisted of two doses of either BNT162b2 or mRNA-1273. No antigens are known for them. Only in-frame clones appear in the TCRdb table, and some are missing; sequencing was by immunoSEQ multiplex PCR. Of around 81,000 clones listed, 77% are singletons. The source material was CD4+ T cells from PBMCs cultured with HCoV-OC43 spike peptides, sampled after COVID-19 vaccination. As for subset: HCoV-OC43 spike overlapping peptide pool stimulation. The source is a human donor who received a COVID-19 vaccine.

This clone has just one count. The genes are TRBV20-1 and TRBJ2-1; D may be TRBD2 (5 bases). Germline lookup yields CDR1 DFQATT and CDR2 SNEGSKA (reference sequence). The CDR3 consists of 11 residues. V was pared by 5 bases and J by 7 bases, with 9 bases between. CDR3 nucleotides: TGCAGTGCTTTTAGGACTAATGAGCAGTTCTTC. Residues: CSAFRTNEQFF.

The chain has TRBV12-3 or TRBV12-4 and TRBJ1-6, with no clear D. V was pared by 5 bases and J by 6 bases, with 8 bases between. CDR3 length equals 13 residues. CDR3: CASSMIVNSPLHF. The CDR3 DNA reads as TGTGCCAGCAGTATGATCGTTAATTCACCCCTCCACTTT.

The J gene is TRBJ2-5, the V gene TRBV7-2; the match to TRBD2 covers 10 bases. The CDR3 has 16 residues. Germline CDR1 and CDR2: SGHTA and FQGNSA. V was pared by 0 bases and J by 3 bases, with 4 bases of the junction left unmatched. The CDR3 bases are TGTGCCAGCAGCTTAGCGTGGCTAGCGGGAGAAGAGACCCAGTACTTC. Its translation: CASSLAWLAGEETQYF. The variable domain in full, completed from reference TRBV7-2 and TRBJ2-5, reads GAGVSQSPSNKVTEKGKDVELRCDPISGHTALYWYRQSLGQGLEFLIYFQGNSAPDKSGLPSDRFSAERTGGSVSTLTIQRTQQEDSAVYLCASSLAWLAGEETQYFGPGTRLLVL.

This chain links TRBV19 with TRBJ1-2, with 10 bases identical to TRBD1. From germline, CDR1 is LNHDA and CDR2 SQIVND (reference sequence). CDR3 size: 16 residues. V dropped 4 bases and J dropped 6; count of bases not matched to a gene: 11. The CDR3 DNA follows: TGTGCCAGTAGTACCCCAGGGACAGGGGTAGTGGATGGCTACACCTTC. Its protein product is CASSTPGTGVVDGYTF.

The chain combines TRBV14 with TRBJ1-3; unclear D gene. The ends were cut back, 4 bases at V and 4 bases at J, with 8 bases in the middle. The CDR3 spans 13 residues. The V gene's germline CDR1 is SGHDN and CDR2 FVKESK. The DNA of the CDR3 is TGTGCCAGCAGCCCCCACAGCGGAAACACCATATATTTT. It is translated as CASSPHSGNTIYF.

This clone was recorded once. V gene TRBV2 combines with J gene TRBJ2-7, with D possibly TRBD2 on 5 matching bases. There are 13 residues in the CDR3. Looked up from germline, CDR1 is SNHLY and CDR2 is FYNNEI. The V gene lost 6 bases and the J gene lost 6 bases, with 15 bases spanning the gap. The chain's CDR3 is CASSRGRFVEQYV. CDR3 bases: TGTGCCAGCAGCCGGGGAAGGTTCGTCGAGCAGTACGTC.

V and J are TRBV27 and TRBJ1-1, with D possibly being TRBD1 (6 bases). The CDR3 spans 14 residues. V was trimmed by 8 bases and J by 0 bases, leaving 13 bases between them. Germline-derived CDR1 and CDR2 are MNHEY and SMNVEV (reference sequence). In DNA form, the CDR3 reads TGTGCCAGCGGGACACTTGCCCTGAACACTGAAGCTTTCTTT. It is translated as CASGTLALNTEAFF.